This T cell receptor (beta chain) was sequenced in a study of blood T cell repertoires in COVID-19. Study summary: Specimens from acute and convalescent COVID-19 originated in the United States, Italy and Spain. T cells, B-cell-depleted T cells, or PBMCs supplied cDNA or gDNA.

The germline V gene encodes CDR1 MGHRA and CDR2 YSYEKL. The V end lost 1 base, the J end lost 15 bases, and 18 bases lay between the germline ends. This CDR3 comprises 14 residues. Authors' methods: Counts of nucleated cells, estimated from reference gene primer amplification, were obtained. Clones were read by immunoSEQ multiplex PCR, and TCRdb kept only the in-frame ones, dropping some. Clone size and V and J calls were adopted from that table, with D and trimming inferred from the DNA. Here the sample spans about 97,000 clones, over 75% being singletons. The sequence derives from a woman in her 30s with acute or convalescent COVID-19. Sequencing was performed on peripheral blood. The rearrangement joins TRBV4-1 to TRBJ1-4; the D gene is possibly TRBD1 (6 bases). CDR3 sequence reads: CASSQATGSGWMFF. In DNA, the CDR3 is TGCGCCAGCAGCCAAGCAACAGGGTCGGGGTGGATGTTTTTT.